Listed below are T cell receptor beta chains from one sample, sequenced in a study of T cells in Graves' hyperthyroidism and ophthalmopathy. TCRdb independently ran MiXCR on the multiplex PCR reads; one entry per CDR3 protein. Here the sample spans 500,000 to 600,000 distinct CDR3 sequences, approximately 49% being singletons. The sequenced sample was peripheral blood or thyroid tissue (not recorded which). The receptors stem from an adult woman with Graves' disease, either hyperthyroidism or ophthalmopathy (not recorded which). Both conserved end residues are part of each CDR3. D genes are given only for firm matches. Clone size is shown for a subset of rows, as once, few, many or a class of expanded clone.

d_call,clone_size,v_call,j_call,cdr3_aa,cdr3_nt
NA,many,TRBV7-8,TRBJ1-2,CASSLAGIGTYGYTF,TGTGCCAGCAGCTTAGCGGGGATAGGGACCTATGGCTACACCTTC
NA,many,TRBV2,TRBJ1-2,CASSEALGINYGYTF,TGTGCCAGCAGTGAAGCTCTTGGGATTAACTATGGCTACACCTTC
TRBD1,few,TRBV15,TRBJ1-5,CATSKSWTGSNSNQPQHF,TGTGCCACCAGCAAATCCTGGACAGGGAGTAATAGCAATCAGCCCCAGCATTTT
NA,few,TRBV5-1,TRBJ1-5,CASSLGFGPGDQPQHF,TGCGCCAGCAGCTTGGGCTTTGGACCCGGAGATCAGCCCCAGCATTTT
NA,NA,TRBV2,TRBJ1-6,CASRLMSSPLHF,TGTGCCAGCCGGTTGATGAGTTCACCCCTCCACTTT
NA,NA,TRBV28,TRBJ1-5,CASRKGLDNQPQHF,TGTGCCAGCAGAAAGGGACTAGACAATCAGCCCCAGCATTTT
TRBD1,many,TRBV7-8,TRBJ1-1,CASSGATGVGAFF,TGTGCCAGCAGCGGCGCGACAGGGGTGGGAGCTTTCTTT
NA,NA,TRBV28,TRBJ1-2,CSSSLWEEERTYGYTF,TGTTCCAGCAGTTTATGGGAGGAGGAGCGCACCTATGGCTACACCTTC
NA,few,TRBV11-2,TRBJ1-1,CASLEAFSGGTEAFF,TGTGCCAGCCTTGAGGCGTTCAGCGGGGGCACTGAAGCTTTCTTT
NA,NA,TRBV7-2,TRBJ2-7,CASTIQAVAYEQYF,TGTGCCAGCACCATACAGGCGGTGGCTTACGAGCAGTACTTC
TRBD2,NA,TRBV2,TRBJ2-5,CASLREGRETQYF,TGTGCCAGTTTACGGGAGGGTCGAGAGACCCAGTACTTC
NA,NA,TRBV29-1,TRBJ2-7,CSVERDGGKTYEQYF,TGCAGCGTTGAACGGGATGGGGGCAAGACCTACGAGCAGTACTTC
NA,many,TRBV10-3,TRBJ2-5,CAISPNQGMETQYF,TGTGCCATCAGCCCCAATCAGGGGATGGAGACCCAGTACTTC
TRBD2,few,TRBV28,TRBJ2-5,CASSFTRSGTSQGTQYF,TGTGCCAGCAGTTTTACCCGGAGCGGGACTAGCCAGGGGACCCAGTACTTC
NA,NA,TRBV20-1,TRBJ1-6,CSASLYNSPLHF,TGCAGTGCCTCCCTTTATAATTCACCCCTCCACTTT
NA,many,TRBV5-1,TRBJ1-1,CASSLSTGSVTEAFF,TGCGCCAGCAGCTTAAGTACAGGATCGGTCACTGAAGCTTTCTTT
NA,few,TRBV20-1,TRBJ1-4,CSAPLGAGNRKLFF,TGCAGTGCCCCTCTGGGGGCAGGGAACCGAAAACTGTTTTTT
NA,many,TRBV19,TRBJ1-1,CASSKYGRDLNTEAFF,TGTGCCAGTAGTAAATACGGCAGGGATCTGAACACTGAAGCTTTCTTT
NA,many,TRBV6-1,TRBJ1-5,CASSDTARNQPQHF,TGTGCCAGCAGTGATACAGCCCGCAATCAGCCCCAGCATTTT
TRBD1,NA,TRBV20-1,TRBJ1-1,CSARPSGGGETEAFF,TGCAGTGCTAGACCATCAGGGGGAGGGGAGACTGAAGCTTTCTTT
NA,NA,TRBV10-3,TRBJ1-5,CAISATNQENQPQHF,TGTGCCATCAGTGCGACGAATCAAGAAAATCAGCCCCAGCATTTT
NA,NA,TRBV6-2/TRBV6-3,TRBJ1-5,CASSYRTGASEQPQHF,TGTGCCAGCAGTTACAGGACCGGGGCCTCGGAGCAGCCCCAGCATTTT
NA,NA,TRBV4-1,TRBJ1-2,CASSQPVRGDYGYTF,TGCGCCAGCAGCCAACCAGTGAGAGGGGACTATGGCTACACCTTC
NA,NA,TRBV7-2,TRBJ2-7,CASSSWTVGSYEQYF,TGTGCCAGCAGCTCCTGGACGGTGGGGAGCTACGAGCAGTACTTC
NA,NA,TRBV5-1,TRBJ2-1,CASSPQAGYNEQFF,TGCGCCAGCAGCCCTCAGGCGGGGTACAATGAGCAGTTCTTC
NA,many,TRBV12-3/TRBV12-4,TRBJ1-1,CASSSGRTRAEAFF,TGTGCCAGCAGTTCGGGACGAACTCGCGCTGAAGCTTTCTTT
NA,many,TRBV10-3,TRBJ2-7,CAISVIQGYEQYF,TGTGCCATCAGTGTCATACAGGGTTACGAGCAGTACTTC
TRBD1,NA,TRBV7-4,TRBJ2-5,CASSRTGGLETQYF,TGTGCCAGCAGTCGGACAGGGGGTTTGGAGACCCAGTACTTC
TRBD2,NA,TRBV29-1,TRBJ2-5,CSVLAGAQETQYF,TGCAGCGTCCTAGCGGGAGCCCAAGAGACCCAGTACTTC
TRBD2,NA,TRBV20-1,TRBJ2-5,CSARLAGGLYF,TGCAGTGCTAGACTAGCGGGAGGCCTGTACTTC
NA,many,TRBV20-1,TRBJ1-1,CSASPLVGTEAFF,TGCAGTGCTAGTCCCCTGGTAGGCACTGAAGCTTTCTTT
NA,many,TRBV9,TRBJ2-7,CASSPGQGRREQYF,TGTGCCAGCTCACCGGGGCAGGGTCGCCGCGAGCAGTACTTC
TRBD1,many,TRBV19,TRBJ2-1,CASGRGQGLYNEQFF,TGTGCCAGTGGACGGGGACAGGGGCTCTACAATGAGCAGTTCTTC
NA,many,TRBV5-1,TRBJ2-2,CASSLALGAGELFF,TGCGCCAGCAGCTTGGCCCTGGGGGCCGGGGAGCTGTTTTTT
TRBD1,many,TRBV10-3,TRBJ1-5,CAISESGTGRNQPQHF,TGTGCCATCAGTGAGTCGGGGACAGGGAGAAATCAGCCCCAGCATTTT
NA,few,TRBV12-3/TRBV12-4,TRBJ1-1,CASSNRQANTEAFF,TGTGCCAGCAGCAACCGACAGGCAAACACTGAAGCTTTCTTT
TRBD1,NA,TRBV19,TRBJ2-7,CASSPRGQGISYEQYF,TGTGCCAGTAGTCCCCGAGGACAGGGAATCTCCTACGAGCAGTACTTC
TRBD1,many,TRBV7-9,TRBJ2-7,CASSLKQGDSYEQYF,TGTGCCAGCAGCTTAAAACAGGGGGACTCCTACGAGCAGTACTTC
NA,few,TRBV7-9,TRBJ1-1,CASVRAMNTEAFF,TGTGCCAGCGTACGGGCGATGAACACTGAAGCTTTCTTT
NA,many,TRBV7-6,TRBJ1-1,CASSRKQDTEAFF,TGTGCCAGCAGCCGAAAACAGGACACTGAAGCTTTCTTT